This is a list of T cell receptor beta chains from one sample in a study of T-cell memory formation after mild COVID-19. TCRdb re-called the 5' RACE reads with MiXCR, one entry per CDR3 protein. This sample has 90,000 to 120,000 distinct CDR3 sequences, with 15% to 20% found just once. Material for sequencing was PBMCs or a T cell subset sorted from them (not recorded which). The receptor source for this set is a man aged 18-30 years who had mild COVID-19 (a few samples of this study predate the infection). Cell type and time point are not known. CDR3s include the opening cysteine and the closing phenylalanine or tryptophan. The D gene is left open where the match is weak. The size field is filled for only some rows; it gives once, few, many or a size class.

clone size,D gene,J gene,V gene,CDR3 protein,CDR3 DNA
NA,NA,TRBJ1-2,TRBV7-2,CASSLAGGGSYDYGYTF,TGTGCCAGCAGCTTAGCCGGGGGGGGTTCCTACGACTATGGCTACACCTTC
many,NA,TRBJ2-5,TRBV4-1,CASSQWRGETQYF,TGCGCCAGCAGCCAATGGAGGGGAGAGACCCAGTACTTC
few,NA,TRBJ2-5,TRBV7-9,CASSLELGRRETQYF,TGTGCCAGCAGCTTAGAACTGGGACGTCGGGAGACCCAGTACTTC
NA,NA,TRBJ2-3,TRBV10-3,CAASIRLEIWGTDTQYF,TGTGCCGCGTCAATCCGGCTAGAGATTTGGGGCACAGATACGCAGTATTTT
few,NA,TRBJ1-1,TRBV7-6,CASSLALTGEAFF,TGTGCCAGCAGCTTAGCGTTGACGGGGGAAGCTTTCTTT
NA,NA,TRBJ1-2,TRBV18,CASSPAAGYGYTF,TGTGCCAGCTCACCCGCCGCCGGGTATGGCTACACCTTC
few,NA,TRBJ1-1,TRBV20-1,CSARAPHQNTEAFF,TGCAGTGCTAGAGCCCCCCACCAAAACACTGAAGCTTTCTTT
few,NA,TRBJ1-2,TRBV7-2,CASSLRDLNYGYTF,TGTGCCAGCAGCCTACGGGACCTTAACTATGGCTACACCTTC
NA,TRBD1,TRBJ1-2,TRBV7-8,CASSSAGTGHYGYTF,TGTGCCAGCAGCTCCGCCGGGACAGGTCATTATGGCTACACCTTC
NA,NA,TRBJ1-1,TRBV14,CASSQRRRTDGGEAFF,TGTGCCAGCAGCCAAAGGCGACGAACAGATGGAGGTGAAGCTTTCTTT
NA,NA,TRBJ1-6,TRBV3-1,CASSHRSSDSPLHF,TGTGCCAGCAGTCACAGGTCGTCTGATTCACCCCTCCACTTT
few,NA,TRBJ2-3,TRBV7-2,CASRFQADTQYF,TGTGCCAGCAGATTTCAAGCAGATACGCAGTATTTT
many,TRBD2,TRBJ2-3,TRBV7-2,CASSLNSGGDTQYF,TGTGCCAGCAGCTTAAATAGCGGGGGGGATACGCAGTATTTT
few,TRBD2,TRBJ2-5,TRBV5-1,CASSSAGGKETQYF,TGCGCCAGCAGCTCCGCGGGGGGAAAAGAGACCCAGTACTTC
NA,NA,TRBJ2-5,TRBV28,CASSNSLIRQETQYF,TGTGCCAGCAGTAATAGCTTAATTCGTCAGGAGACCCAGTACTTC
NA,NA,TRBJ1-1,TRBV19,CASSIAQGGTEAFF,TGTGCCAGTAGTATAGCACAGGGAGGGACTGAAGCTTTCTTT
many,NA,TRBJ2-1,TRBV7-2,CASSPRIRNEQFF,TGTGCCAGCAGCCCTCGAATTAGGAATGAGCAGTTCTTC
NA,NA,TRBJ2-3,TRBV29-1,CSVDEDTQYF,TGCAGCGTGGATGAGGATACGCAGTATTTT
NA,TRBD2,TRBJ2-2,TRBV7-8,CASRVAGGNTGELFF,TGTGCCAGCAGAGTAGCGGGGGGGAACACCGGGGAGCTGTTTTTT
few,NA,TRBJ1-1,TRBV2,CASATGPSGTEAFF,TGTGCCAGCGCCACAGGCCCCTCGGGAACTGAAGCTTTCTTT
few,NA,TRBJ1-2,TRBV5-1,CASSLGGHDPLGYTF,TGCGCCAGCAGCTTGGGGGGCCACGATCCCCTTGGCTACACCTTC
NA,NA,TRBJ1-1,TRBV7-9,CASSLGAGFTEAFF,TGTGCCAGCAGCTTAGGTGCAGGGTTCACTGAAGCTTTCTTT
NA,NA,TRBJ2-5,TRBV7-7,CASSLDRAKTQYF,TGTGCCAGCAGCTTGGACAGAGCGAAGACCCAGTACTTC
NA,NA,TRBJ1-1,TRBV29-1,CSARAANTEAFF,TGCAGCGCCAGGGCGGCGAACACTGAAGCTTTCTTT
few,NA,TRBJ1-5,TRBV12-3/TRBV12-4,CASSDRLQPQHF,TGTGCCAGCAGTGACCGTTTACAGCCCCAGCATTTT
NA,NA,TRBJ2-1,TRBV11-3,CASSLDHNDNEQFF,TGTGCCAGCAGCCTGGATCACAATGACAATGAGCAGTTCTTC
many,NA,TRBJ2-1,TRBV6-2/TRBV6-3,CASSYSGRLYEQFF,TGTGCCAGCAGTTACTCGGGACGGCTCTATGAGCAGTTCTTC
few,NA,TRBJ1-1,TRBV28,CASSLSAGEAFF,TGTGCCAGCAGTTTGTCGGCAGGTGAAGCTTTCTTT
NA,NA,TRBJ1-6,TRBV5-6,CASSLVAGNSPLHF,TGTGCCAGCAGCTTGGTAGCCGGGAATTCACCCCTCCACTTT
NA,TRBD2,TRBJ2-1,TRBV5-1,CASSLEAGAYNEQFF,TGCGCCAGCAGCTTGGAGGCGGGGGCCTACAATGAGCAGTTCTTC
NA,NA,TRBJ2-7,TRBV6-2/TRBV6-3,CASSYRAYYEQYF,TGTGCCAGCAGTTACAGGGCCTACTACGAGCAGTACTTC
few,NA,TRBJ2-2,TRBV12-3/TRBV12-4,CATSGPPRATGELFF,TGTGCCACATCGGGCCCACCTCGCGCCACCGGGGAGCTGTTTTTT
few,NA,TRBJ2-3,TRBV7-2,CASSSGRWDTQYF,TGTGCCAGCAGCTCGGGACGTTGGGATACGCAGTATTTT
NA,NA,TRBJ1-5,TRBV4-2,CASSQDPTGDQPQHF,TGTGCCAGCAGCCAAGATCCAACAGGTGATCAGCCCCAGCATTTT
NA,TRBD1,TRBJ1-1,TRBV6-2/TRBV6-3,CASIPSMGQVNTEAFF,TGTGCCAGCATCCCTTCGATGGGACAGGTGAACACTGAAGCTTTCTTT
few,TRBD2,TRBJ2-4,TRBV6-6,CASSSTEPLAGGVNIQYF,TGTGCCAGCAGTTCTACGGAGCCTCTAGCGGGGGGTGTAAACATTCAGTACTTC
few,NA,TRBJ1-2,TRBV28,CASSDSTIYGYTF,TGTGCCAGCAGTGACAGTACTATCTATGGCTACACCTTC
NA,TRBD2,TRBJ2-5,TRBV20-1,CSARLPTSGGETQYF,TGCAGTGCCCGACTTCCGACTAGCGGGGGAGAGACCCAGTACTTC
NA,NA,TRBJ1-5,TRBV27,CASSPTGSTPQHF,TGTGCCAGCAGTCCAACAGGGTCGACGCCCCAGCATTTT
NA,NA,TRBJ1-1,TRBV7-8,CASRPRVGRAFF,TGTGCCAGCAGGCCCCGGGTCGGAAGAGCTTTCTTT
NA,TRBD1,TRBJ1-2,TRBV4-2,CASSQGSGGIGYTF,TGTGCCAGCAGCCAAGGCTCAGGGGGAATCGGCTACACCTTC
few,NA,TRBJ1-2,TRBV11-2,CASSPPGRYGYTF,TGTGCCAGCAGCCCCCCGGGAAGATATGGCTACACCTTC
many,NA,TRBJ2-1,TRBV7-2,CASSLQGGSYNEQFF,TGTGCCAGCAGCCTTCAGGGCGGCTCCTACAATGAGCAGTTCTTC
NA,TRBD1,TRBJ1-4,TRBV7-2,CASSANRGGWEKLFF,TGTGCCAGCAGCGCCAACAGGGGTGGCTGGGAAAAACTGTTTTTT
few,NA,TRBJ1-3,TRBV12-3/TRBV12-4,CASSLGQPRNF,TGTGCCAGCAGTTTGGGGCAGCCCCGGAATTTT
few,TRBD1,TRBJ1-1,TRBV7-2,CASSLGQGAMNTEAFF,TGTGCCAGCAGCTTAGGACAGGGGGCTATGAACACTGAAGCTTTCTTT
few,TRBD2,TRBJ2-5,TRBV12-3/TRBV12-4,CASSLRGGVIQTQYF,TGTGCCAGCAGTCTCCGGGGGGGGGTAATACAGACCCAGTACTTC
many,NA,TRBJ2-7,TRBV5-1,CASSLRQAGEQYF,TGCGCCAGCAGCTTGAGGCAGGCGGGCGAGCAGTACTTC
few,NA,TRBJ1-5,TRBV12-3/TRBV12-4,CASSFSPAYSNQPQHF,TGTGCCAGCAGTTTCTCACCTGCTTATAGCAATCAGCCCCAGCATTTT
NA,NA,TRBJ2-5,TRBV18,CASSPILSLSRNQETQYF,TGTGCCAGCTCACCAATTTTGAGTTTATCGAGAAACCAAGAGACCCAGTACTTC